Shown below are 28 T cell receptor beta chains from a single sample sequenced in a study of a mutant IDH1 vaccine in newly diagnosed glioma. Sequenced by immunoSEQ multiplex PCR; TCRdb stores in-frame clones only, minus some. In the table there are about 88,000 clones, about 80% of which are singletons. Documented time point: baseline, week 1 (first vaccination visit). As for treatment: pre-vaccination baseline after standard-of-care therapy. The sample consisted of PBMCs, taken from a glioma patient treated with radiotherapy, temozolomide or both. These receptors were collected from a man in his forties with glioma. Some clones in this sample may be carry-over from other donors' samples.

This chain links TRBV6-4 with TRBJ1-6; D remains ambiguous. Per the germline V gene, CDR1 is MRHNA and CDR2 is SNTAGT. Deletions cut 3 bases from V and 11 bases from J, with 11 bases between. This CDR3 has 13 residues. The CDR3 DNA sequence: TGTGCCAGCAGTGAGGTTATTCGGGCACCCCTCCACTTT. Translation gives CASSEVIRAPLHF.

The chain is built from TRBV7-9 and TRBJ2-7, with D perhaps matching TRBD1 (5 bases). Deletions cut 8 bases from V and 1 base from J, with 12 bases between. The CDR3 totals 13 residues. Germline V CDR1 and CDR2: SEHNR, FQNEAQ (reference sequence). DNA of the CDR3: TGTGCCAGCTTGGGAAGGGGATCCTACGAGCAGTACTTC. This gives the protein CASLGRGSYEQYF.

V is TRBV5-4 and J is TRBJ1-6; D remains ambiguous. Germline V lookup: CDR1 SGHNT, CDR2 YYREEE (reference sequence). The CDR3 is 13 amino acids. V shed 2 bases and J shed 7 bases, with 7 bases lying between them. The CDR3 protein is CASSFSLNSPLHF. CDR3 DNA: TGTGCCAGCAGCTTCTCTCTGAATTCACCCCTCCACTTT. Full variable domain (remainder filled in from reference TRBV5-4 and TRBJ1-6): ETGVTQSPTHLIKTRGQQVTLRCSSQSGHNTVSWYQQALGQGPQFIFQYYREEENGRGNFPPRFSGLQFPNYSSELNVNALELDDSALYLCASSFSLNSPLHFGNGTRLTVT.

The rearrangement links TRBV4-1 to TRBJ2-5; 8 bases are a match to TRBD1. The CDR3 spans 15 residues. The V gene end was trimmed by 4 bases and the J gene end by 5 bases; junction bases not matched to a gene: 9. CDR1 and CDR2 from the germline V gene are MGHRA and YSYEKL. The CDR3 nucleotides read TGCGCCAGCAGCCGGGATGGGGCAGGGGGCGAGACCCAGTACTTC. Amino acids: CASSRDGAGGETQYF.

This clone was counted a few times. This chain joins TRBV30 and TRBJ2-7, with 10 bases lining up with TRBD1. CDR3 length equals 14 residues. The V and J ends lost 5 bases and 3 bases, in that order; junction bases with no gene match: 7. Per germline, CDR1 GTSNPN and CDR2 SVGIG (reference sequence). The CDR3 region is CAWAPGTGDYEQYF. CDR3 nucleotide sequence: TGTGCCTGGGCACCGGGGACAGGGGACTACGAGCAGTACTTC.

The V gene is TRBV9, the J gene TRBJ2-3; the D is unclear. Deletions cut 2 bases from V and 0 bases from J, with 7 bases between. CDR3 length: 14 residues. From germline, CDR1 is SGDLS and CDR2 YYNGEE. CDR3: CASSVDPSTDTQYF. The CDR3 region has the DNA TGTGCCAGCAGCGTGGACCCTAGCACAGATACGCAGTATTTT.

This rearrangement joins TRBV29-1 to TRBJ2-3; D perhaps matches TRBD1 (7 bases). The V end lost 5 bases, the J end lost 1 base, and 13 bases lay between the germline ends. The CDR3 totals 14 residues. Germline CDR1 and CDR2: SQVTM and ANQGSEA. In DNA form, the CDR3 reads TGCAGCGTTTCAGGGGGGCGGGGCACAGATACGCAGTATTTT. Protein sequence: CSVSGGRGTDTQYF.

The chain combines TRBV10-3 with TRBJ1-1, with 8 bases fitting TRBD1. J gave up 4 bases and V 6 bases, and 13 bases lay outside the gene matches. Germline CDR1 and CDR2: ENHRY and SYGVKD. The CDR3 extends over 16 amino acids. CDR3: CAISPGQARRGTEAFF. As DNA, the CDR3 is TGTGCCATCAGCCCGGGACAGGCGAGAAGGGGCACTGAAGCTTTCTTT.

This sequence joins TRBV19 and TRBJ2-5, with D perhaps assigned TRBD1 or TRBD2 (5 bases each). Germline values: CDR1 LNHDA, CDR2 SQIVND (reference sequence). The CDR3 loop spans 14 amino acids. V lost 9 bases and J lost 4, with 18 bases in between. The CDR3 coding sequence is TGTGCCAGCGGATCCGGGGCCTATCTAGAGACCCAGTACTTC. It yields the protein CASGSGAYLETQYF. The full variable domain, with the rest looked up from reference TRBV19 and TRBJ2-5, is DGGITQSPKYLFRKEGQNVTLSCEQNLNHDAMYWYRQDPGQGLRLIYYSQIVNDFQKGDIAEGYSVSREKKESFPLTVTSAQKNPTAFYLCASGSGAYLETQYFGPGTRLLVL.

This CDR3 reads CASQQGARTEAFF. The DNA for the CDR3 is TGTGCCAGCCAACAGGGGGCGCGAACTGAAGCTTTCTTT. V and J are TRBV27 and TRBJ1-1; 9 nucleotides line up with TRBD1. CDR3 length equals 13 residues. V was clipped by 8 bases and J by 5 bases; unmatched bases: 6. The germline V gene encodes CDR1 MNHEY and CDR2 SMNVEV (reference sequence).

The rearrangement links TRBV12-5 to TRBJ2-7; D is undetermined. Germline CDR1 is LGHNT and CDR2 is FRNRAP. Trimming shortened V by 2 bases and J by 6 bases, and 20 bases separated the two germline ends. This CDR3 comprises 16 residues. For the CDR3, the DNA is TGTGCTAGTGGTTTGTCCCCGGGCCAACCGCTCGGCGAGCAGTACTTC. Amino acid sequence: CASGLSPGQPLGEQYF.

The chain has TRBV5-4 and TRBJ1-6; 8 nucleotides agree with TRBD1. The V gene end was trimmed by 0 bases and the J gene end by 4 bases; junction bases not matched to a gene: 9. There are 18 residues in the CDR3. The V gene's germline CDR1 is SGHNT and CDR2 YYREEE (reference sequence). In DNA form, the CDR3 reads TGTGCCAGCAGCTTGGCAACAGGGGGAAGTTTTTATAATTCACCCCTCCACTTT. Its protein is CASSLATGGSFYNSPLHF.

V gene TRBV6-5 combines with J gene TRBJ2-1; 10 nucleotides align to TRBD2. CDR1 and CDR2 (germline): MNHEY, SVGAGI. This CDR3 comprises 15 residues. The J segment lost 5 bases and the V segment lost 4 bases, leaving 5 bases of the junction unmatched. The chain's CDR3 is CASSFPGLANNEQFF. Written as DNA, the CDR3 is TGTGCCAGCAGTTTCCCGGGACTAGCGAACAATGAGCAGTTCTTC.

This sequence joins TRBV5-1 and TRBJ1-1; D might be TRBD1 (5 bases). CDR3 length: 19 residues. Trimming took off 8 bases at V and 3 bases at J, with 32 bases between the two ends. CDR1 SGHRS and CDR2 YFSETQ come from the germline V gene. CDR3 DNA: TGCGCCAGACTACGTCTCCCGGGGCCTAGAAGGGTGGCGGACACTGAAGCTTTCTTT. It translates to CARLRLPGPRRVADTEAFF.

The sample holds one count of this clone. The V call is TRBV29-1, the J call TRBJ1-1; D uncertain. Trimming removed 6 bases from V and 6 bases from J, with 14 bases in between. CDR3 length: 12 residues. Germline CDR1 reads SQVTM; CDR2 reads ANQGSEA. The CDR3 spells CSVRSGSAEAFF. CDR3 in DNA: TGCAGCGTGCGGAGCGGAAGCGCTGAAGCTTTCTTT.

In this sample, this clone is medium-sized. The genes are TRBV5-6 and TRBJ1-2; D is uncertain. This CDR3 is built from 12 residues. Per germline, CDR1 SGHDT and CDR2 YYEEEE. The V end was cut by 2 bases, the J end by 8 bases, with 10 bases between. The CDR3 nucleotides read TGTGCCAGCAGCTTAGGTCTAATCGGCTACACCTTC. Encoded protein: CASSLGLIGYTF. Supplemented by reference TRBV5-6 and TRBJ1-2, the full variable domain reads DAGVTQSPTHLIKTRGQQVTLRCSPKSGHDTVSWYQQALGQGPQFIFQYYEEEERQRGNFPDRFSGHQFPNYSSELNVNALLLGDSALYLCASSLGLIGYTFGSGTRLTVV.

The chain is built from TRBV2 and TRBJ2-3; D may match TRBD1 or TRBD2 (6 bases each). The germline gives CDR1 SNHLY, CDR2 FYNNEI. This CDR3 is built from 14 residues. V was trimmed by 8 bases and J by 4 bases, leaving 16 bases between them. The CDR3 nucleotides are TGTGCCAGCGTAGAGGGGGGACGGGCAGATACGCAGTATTTT. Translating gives CASVEGGRADTQYF.

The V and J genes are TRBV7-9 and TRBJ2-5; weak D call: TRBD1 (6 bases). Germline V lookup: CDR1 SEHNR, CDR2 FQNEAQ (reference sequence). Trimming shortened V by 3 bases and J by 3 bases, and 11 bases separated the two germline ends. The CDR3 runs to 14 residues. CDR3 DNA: TGTGCCAGCAGCTTCCGGGACACCAAAGAGACCCAGTACTTC. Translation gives CASSFRDTKETQYF.

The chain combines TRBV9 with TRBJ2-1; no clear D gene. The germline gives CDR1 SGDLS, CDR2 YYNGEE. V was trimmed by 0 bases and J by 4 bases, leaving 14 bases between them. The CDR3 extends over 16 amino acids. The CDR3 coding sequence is TGTGCCAGCAGCGTAGGTGACCTAGGTTTATACAATGAGCAGTTCTTC. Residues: CASSVGDLGLYNEQFF.

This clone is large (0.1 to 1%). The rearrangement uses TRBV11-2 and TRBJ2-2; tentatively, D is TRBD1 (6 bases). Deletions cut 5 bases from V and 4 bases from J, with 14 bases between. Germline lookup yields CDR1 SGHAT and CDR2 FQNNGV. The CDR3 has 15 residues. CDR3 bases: TGTGCCAGCAGCCCTAGGACAGTGGGCACCGGGGAGCTGTTTTTT. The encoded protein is CASSPRTVGTGELFF.

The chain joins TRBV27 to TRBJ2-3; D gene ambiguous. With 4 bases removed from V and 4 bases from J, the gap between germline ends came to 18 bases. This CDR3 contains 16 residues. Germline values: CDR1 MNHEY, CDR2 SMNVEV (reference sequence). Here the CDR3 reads CASSSPLDWSADTQYF. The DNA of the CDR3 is TGTGCCAGCAGTTCGCCCCTCGACTGGTCCGCAGATACGCAGTATTTT.

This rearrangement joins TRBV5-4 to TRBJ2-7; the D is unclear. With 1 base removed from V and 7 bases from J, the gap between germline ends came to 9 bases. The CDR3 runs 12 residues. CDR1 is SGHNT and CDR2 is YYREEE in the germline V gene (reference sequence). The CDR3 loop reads CASSLKSREQYF. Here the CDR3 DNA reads TGTGCCAGCAGCTTGAAAAGTCGGGAGCAGTACTTC.

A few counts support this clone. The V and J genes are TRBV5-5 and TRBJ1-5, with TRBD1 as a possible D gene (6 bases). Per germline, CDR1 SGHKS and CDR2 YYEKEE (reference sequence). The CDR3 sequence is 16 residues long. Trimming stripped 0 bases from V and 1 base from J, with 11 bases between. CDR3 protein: CASSLEGGTSNQPQHF. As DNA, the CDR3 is TGTGCCAGCAGCTTGGAAGGGGGAACGAGCAATCAGCCCCAGCATTTT.

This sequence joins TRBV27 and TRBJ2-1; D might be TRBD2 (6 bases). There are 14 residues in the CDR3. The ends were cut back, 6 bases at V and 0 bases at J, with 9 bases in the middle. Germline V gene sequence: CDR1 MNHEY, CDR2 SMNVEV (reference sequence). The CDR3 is CASSRGSSYNEQFF. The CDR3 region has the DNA TGTGCCAGCAGCCGGGGGAGCTCCTACAATGAGCAGTTCTTC.

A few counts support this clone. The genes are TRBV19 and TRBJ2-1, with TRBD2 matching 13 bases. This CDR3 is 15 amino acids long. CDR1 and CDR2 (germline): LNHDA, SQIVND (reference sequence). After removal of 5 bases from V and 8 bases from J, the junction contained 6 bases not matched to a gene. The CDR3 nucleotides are TGTGCCAGTAGTGAACTAGCGGGGGGGCTCGATGAGCAGTTCTTC. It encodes CASSELAGGLDEQFF.

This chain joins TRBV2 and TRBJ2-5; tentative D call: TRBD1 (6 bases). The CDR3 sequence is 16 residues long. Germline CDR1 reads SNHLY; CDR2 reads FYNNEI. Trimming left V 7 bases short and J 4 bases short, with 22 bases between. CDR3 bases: TGTGCCAGCACCCAGGCAGGGGCGGACGGACCAGAGACCCAGTACTTC. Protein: CASTQAGADGPETQYF. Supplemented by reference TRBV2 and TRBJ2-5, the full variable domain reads EPEVTQTPSHQVTQMGQEVILRCVPISNHLYFYWYRQILGQKVEFLVSFYNNEISEKSEIFDDQFSVERPDGSNFTLKIRSTKLEDSAMYFCASTQAGADGPETQYFGPGTRLLVL.

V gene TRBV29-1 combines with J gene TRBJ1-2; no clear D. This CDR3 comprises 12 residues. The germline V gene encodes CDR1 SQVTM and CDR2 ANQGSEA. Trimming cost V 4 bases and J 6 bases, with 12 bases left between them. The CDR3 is CSVGETRHGYTF. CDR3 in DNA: TGCAGCGTTGGAGAAACTCGCCATGGCTACACCTTC.

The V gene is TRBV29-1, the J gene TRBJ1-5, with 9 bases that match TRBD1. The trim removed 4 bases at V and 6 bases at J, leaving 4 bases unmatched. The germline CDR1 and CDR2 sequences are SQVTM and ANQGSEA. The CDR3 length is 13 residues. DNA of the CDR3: TGCAGCGTTGGGGACAGGGTCGGTCAGCCCCAGCATTTT. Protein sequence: CSVGDRVGQPQHF.